This is a list of T cell receptor beta chains from one sample in a study of cytomegalovirus exposure and HLA in healthy donors. TCRdb keeps only in-frame clones here, not all; method: immunoSEQ multiplex PCR. In the table there are about 120,000 clones, 55% to 65% of which are singletons. Sequences were obtained from PBMCs. The receptors were gathered from a man aged 40-55 years in good health and CMV-seropositive. Each CDR3 is given with its conserved first and last residue. The D gene is left open where the match is weak. Clone size is not always given. Where it is, it says once, few, many or a class for expanded clones.

TRBJ1-2 | TRBD1 | TRBV5-5 | - | TGTGCCAGCAGCTTGGCCCGACAGGGAGGAGACTATGGCTACACCTTC | CASSLARQGGDYGYTF
TRBJ1-2 | TRBD1 | TRBV14 | - | TGTGCCAGCAGCCAAGCGGGACAGGGGTATGGCTACACCTTC | CASSQAGQGYGYTF
TRBJ1-2 | TRBD1 | TRBV2 | once | TGTGCCAGCAGTGGACAGGGGACTAACTATGGCTACACCTTC | CASSGQGTNYGYTF
TRBJ2-3 | - | TRBV18 | - | TGTGCCAGCTCAAGCATGGCGGGGGCCCTTAGCACAGATACGCAGTATTTT | CASSSMAGALSTDTQYF
TRBJ1-4 | - | TRBV5-1 | - | TGCGCCAGCAGCTTGGCCACCGGTAATGAAAAACTGTTTTTT | CASSLATGNEKLFF
TRBJ1-2 | TRBD1 | TRBV27 | - | TGTGCCAGCAGTTTATATGGGACAGCGTCGGCGGCGTACGGCTACACCTTC | CASSLYGTASAAYGYTF
TRBJ2-3 | - | TRBV28 | - | TGTGCCAGCAGAGAGAGCACAGATACGCAGTATTTT | CASRESTDTQYF
TRBJ1-2 | TRBD1 | TRBV7-9 | - | TGTGCCAGCAGCCACGCTGGACAGGGCTTAACTAACTATGGCTACACCTTC | CASSHAGQGLTNYGYTF
TRBJ1-2 | TRBD1 | TRBV6-1 | - | TGTGCCAGCATGTTAACCTCGACAGGGGCAAGCTACACCTTC | CASMLTSTGASYTF
TRBJ2-2 | - | TRBV28 | - | TGTGCCAGCGGGAGTCCCAACACCGGGGAGCTGTTTTTT | CASGSPNTGELFF
TRBJ1-1 | - | TRBV28 | many | TGTGCCAGCACCATAGGGGGTACTGAAGCTTTCTTT | CASTIGGTEAFF
TRBJ1-1 | TRBD1 | TRBV6-4 | - | TGTGCCAGCAGTCCAGGGGGCCTCACTGAAGCTTTCTTT | CASSPGGLTEAFF
TRBJ2-7 | - | TRBV5-1 | - | TGCGCCAGCAGCTTGGCGGTTCACTCCTACGAGCAGTACTTC | CASSLAVHSYEQYF
TRBJ1-1 | TRBD1 | TRBV18 | few | TGTGCCAGCTCACCTCGGACAGGGGACATTGAAGCTTTCTTT | CASSPRTGDIEAFF
TRBJ1-3 | - | TRBV6-1 | - | TGTGCCACCGCGCCAGGGAACGGAAACACCATATATTTT | CATAPGNGNTIYF
TRBJ2-7 | TRBD1 | TRBV10-3 | - | TGTGCCATCAGTGGACAGGGGTTGGGAGAGGCAGACGAGCAGTACTTC | CAISGQGLGEADEQYF
TRBJ1-3 | - | TRBV6-5 | - | TGTGCCAGCAGTTACTCTCCCAGCTCTGGAAACACCATATATTTT | CASSYSPSSGNTIYF
TRBJ2-2 | TRBD1 | TRBV23-1 | - | TGCGCCAGCAGTCTTCCAGGATCACAGGGGCTACAGAACACCGGGGAGCTGTTTTTT | CASSLPGSQGLQNTGELFF
TRBJ1-6 | TRBD1 | TRBV13 | - | TGTGCCAGCAGCTCGGGACAGGGCCATTCACCCCTCCACTTT | CASSSGQGHSPLHF
TRBJ1-5 | - | TRBV6-1 | few | TGTGCCAGCAGTCTAACAGGGTTCGTTAATCAGCCCCAGCATTTT | CASSLTGFVNQPQHF
TRBJ1-2 | - | TRBV2 | - | TGTGCCAGCAGATCTACTTGGACAGACAACTATGGCTACACCTTC | CASRSTWTDNYGYTF
TRBJ2-1 | - | TRBV10-1 | - | TGCGCCAGCAGTGAGACTACACAATCCTACAATGAGCAGTTCTTC | CASSETTQSYNEQFF
TRBJ2-5 | - | TRBV7-2 | few | TGTGCCAGCAGCTACGACTACGTGGAGACCCAGTACTTC | CASSYDYVETQYF
TRBJ2-1 | - | TRBV27 | - | TGTGCCAGCAGTTTGCGGCCAAATGAGCAGTTCTTC | CASSLRPNEQFF
TRBJ2-1 | - | TRBV6-4 | - | TGTGCCAGCAGTGACAGGGAGCTAGGTGAGCAGTTCTTC | CASSDRELGEQFF
TRBJ2-2 | - | TRBV7-8 | - | TGTGCCAGCAGCCCAGTAGGACTCTTGAACACCGGGGAGCTGTTTTTT | CASSPVGLLNTGELFF
TRBJ2-3 | - | TRBV28 | once | TGTGCCAGCAGTTCCCTCGGGGGTGATACGCAGTATTTT | CASSSLGGDTQYF
TRBJ2-5 | TRBD2 | TRBV5-1 | - | TGCGCCAGCAGTCGGGGACTAGCGGAAGAGACCCAGTACTTC | CASSRGLAEETQYF
TRBJ2-7 | TRBD2 | TRBV29-1 | - | TGCAGCGTGCTAGCGGGAGTGGCTGAGCAGTACTTC | CSVLAGVAEQYF
TRBJ2-5 | - | TRBV6-5 | - | TGTGCCAGCAGTTCACAGTTTCAGACCCAGTACTTC | CASSSQFQTQYF
TRBJ1-2 | - | TRBV28 | - | TGTGCCAGCAGTTTCCGTGACTATGGCTACACCTTC | CASSFRDYGYTF
TRBJ1-6 | - | TRBV10-3 | - | TGTGCCATCAGTAATTCCAGGAATAGTAATTCACCCCTCCACTTT | CAISNSRNSNSPLHF
TRBJ2-7 | - | TRBV15 | - | TGTGCCACCAGCAGAGATCTGAAAGGGGGCTCCTACGAGCAGTACTTC | CATSRDLKGGSYEQYF
TRBJ2-7 | - | TRBV2 | - | TGTGCCACCACGCAGGCGGGCGAGCAGTACTTC | CATTQAGEQYF
TRBJ1-1 | TRBD1 | TRBV29-1 | - | TGCAGCGTTGACCCAGGGGGCACTGAAGCTTTCTTT | CSVDPGGTEAFF
TRBJ1-2 | TRBD1 | TRBV6-5 | - | TGTGCCAGCACCGAGACAGGGGGCAACTATGGCTACACCTTC | CASTETGGNYGYTF
TRBJ1-2 | - | TRBV28 | few | TGTGCCAGCAGGTCTAACAGGCGATATGGCTACACCTTC | CASRSNRRYGYTF
TRBJ1-2 | - | TRBV28 | - | TGTGCCAGCAGTTTATTGGCAGACTATGGCTACACCTTC | CASSLLADYGYTF
TRBJ2-7 | - | TRBV7-2 | - | TGTGCCAGCAGCTTAGTGTCGGTTACCAGCGACGAGCAGTACTTC | CASSLVSVTSDEQYF
TRBJ1-2 | TRBD1 | TRBV27 | once | TGTGCCAGCAGCCAGGACAGGGGACTTTATGGCTACACCTTC | CASSQDRGLYGYTF
TRBJ1-1 | - | TRBV19 | - | TGTGCCAGTAGGCAGGGGCCCGGGACTGAAGCTTTCTTT | CASRQGPGTEAFF
TRBJ2-3 | - | TRBV7-6 | - | TGTGCCAGCAGCCTTAGTAGTAGTAGCACAGATACGCAGTATTTT | CASSLSSSSTDTQYF
TRBJ2-2 | TRBD2 | TRBV27 | - | TGTGCCAGCAGTTTGGTCCGGGGGGGGCGCGACACCGGGGAGCTGTTTTTT | CASSLVRGGRDTGELFF
TRBJ2-6 | - | TRBV7-6 | - | TGTGCTCTCAGAAAAGACTCTGGGGCCAACGTCCTGACTTTC | CALRKDSGANVLTF
TRBJ2-1 | - | TRBV19 | once | TGTGCCAGTAGCGGCCAGGGGCGCAATGAGCAGTTCTTC | CASSGQGRNEQFF